The clone carrying this TCR beta chain was counted between two and nine times. Its antigen is not identified. The CDR3 extends over 12 amino acids. Trimming took off 5 bases at V and 8 bases at J, with 10 bases between the two ends. CDR1 is SNHLY and CDR2 is FYNNEI in the germline V gene. Making the TCR beta libraries involved quantitative 5'-RACE with molecular barcodes. One entry per CDR3 protein results from TCRdb running MiXCR on the 5' RACE reads. The sample has about 540,000 distinct CDR3 sequences, approximately 12% seen once. These data come from a study of CD8 T cells in ankylosing spondylitis. Notes on the study in general: Typical of ankylosing spondylitis blood, it appeared, was a TCR beta motif of fewer than ten highly homologous variants.

The V gene is TRBV2, the J gene TRBJ2-1, with a possible D match to TRBD2 (5 bases). The specimen was blood, either unsorted or a sorted T cell fraction (not recorded which). The TCR was taken from a male donor with ankylosing spondylitis. CDR3 in DNA: TGTGCCAGCAGTAACCTCGGGGATGAGCAGTTCTTC. Its protein product is CASSNLGDEQFF.